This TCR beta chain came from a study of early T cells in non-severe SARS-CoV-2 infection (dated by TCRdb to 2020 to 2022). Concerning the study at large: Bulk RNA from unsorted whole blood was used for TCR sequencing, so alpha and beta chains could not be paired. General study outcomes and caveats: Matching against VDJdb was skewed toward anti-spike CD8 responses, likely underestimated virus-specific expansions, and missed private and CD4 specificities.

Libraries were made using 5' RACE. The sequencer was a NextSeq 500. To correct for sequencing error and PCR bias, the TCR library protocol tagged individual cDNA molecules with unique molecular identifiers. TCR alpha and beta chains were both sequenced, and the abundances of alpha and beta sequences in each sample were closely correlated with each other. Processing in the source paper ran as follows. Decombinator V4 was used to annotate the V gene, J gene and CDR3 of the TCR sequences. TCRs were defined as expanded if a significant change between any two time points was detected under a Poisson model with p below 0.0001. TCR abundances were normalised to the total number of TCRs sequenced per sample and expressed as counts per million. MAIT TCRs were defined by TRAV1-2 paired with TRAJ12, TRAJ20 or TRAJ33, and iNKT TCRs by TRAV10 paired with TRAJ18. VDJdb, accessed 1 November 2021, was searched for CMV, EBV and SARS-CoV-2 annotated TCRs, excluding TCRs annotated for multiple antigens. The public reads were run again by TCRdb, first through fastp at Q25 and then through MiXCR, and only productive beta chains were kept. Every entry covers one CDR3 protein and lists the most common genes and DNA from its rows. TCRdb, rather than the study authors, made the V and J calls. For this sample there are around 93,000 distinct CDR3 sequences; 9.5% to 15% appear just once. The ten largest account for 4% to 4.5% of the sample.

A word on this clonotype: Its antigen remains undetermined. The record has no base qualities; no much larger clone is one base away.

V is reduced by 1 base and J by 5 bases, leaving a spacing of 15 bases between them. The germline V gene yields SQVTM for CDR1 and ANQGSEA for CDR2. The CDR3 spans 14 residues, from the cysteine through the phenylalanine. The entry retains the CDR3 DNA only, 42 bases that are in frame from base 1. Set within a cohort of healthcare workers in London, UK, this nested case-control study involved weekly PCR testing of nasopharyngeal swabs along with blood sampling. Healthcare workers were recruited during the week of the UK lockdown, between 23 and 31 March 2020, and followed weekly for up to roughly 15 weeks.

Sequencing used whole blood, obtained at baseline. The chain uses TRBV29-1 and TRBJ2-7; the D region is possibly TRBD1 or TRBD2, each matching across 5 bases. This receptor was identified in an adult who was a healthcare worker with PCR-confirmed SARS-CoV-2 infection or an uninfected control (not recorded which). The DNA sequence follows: TGCAGCGTTGAAGGCGGACGAGGGGCCGACGAGCAGTACTTC. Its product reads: CSVEGGRGADEQYF.